These T cell receptor beta chains were read from a single sample in a study of CD8 T cells in Susac syndrome. TCRdb called the immunoSEQ multiplex PCR reads again in MiXCR, with one record for every CDR3 protein. Here the sample spans approximately 200,000 distinct CDR3 sequences, approximately 95% being singletons. Specimen: CD4+ T cells from PBMCs. The receptors here all came from a human donor with multiple sclerosis. CDR3s include the opening cysteine and the closing phenylalanine or tryptophan. Fields, in order: clone size, J gene, V gene, D gene, CDR3 protein, CDR3 DNA. A D gene is named only where the DNA matches it firmly. Expanded clones get a size class; other rows say once, few or many, or leave the size out.

abundance: .; j_gene: TRBJ2-5; v_gene: TRBV14; d_gene: .; CDR3aa: CASSQDRGLEGLETQYF; CDR3nt: TGTGCCAGCAGCCAAGATCGGGGGCTCGAGGGGTTAGAGACCCAGTACTTC
abundance: .; j_gene: TRBJ2-7; v_gene: TRBV7-7; d_gene: TRBD2; CDR3aa: CASSCRGLADTYEQYF; CDR3nt: TGTGCTAGCAGCTGCCGTGGACTAGCGGACACCTACGAGCAGTACTTC
abundance: .; j_gene: TRBJ1-2; v_gene: TRBV3-1; d_gene: .; CDR3aa: CASSPRLGAPYGYTF; CDR3nt: TGTGCCAGCAGTCCGCGATTGGGTGCCCCTTATGGCTACACCTTC
abundance: once; j_gene: TRBJ2-4; v_gene: TRBV21-1; d_gene: .; CDR3aa: CASSSRGAWCPHF; CDR3nt: TGTGCCAGCAGCTCAAGGGGAGCTTGGTGTCCGCACTTC
abundance: .; j_gene: TRBJ1-2; v_gene: TRBV7-2; d_gene: .; CDR3aa: CASSSVGYGHTF; CDR3nt: TGTGCCAGCAGCTCGGTGGGCTATGGCCACACCTTC
abundance: .; j_gene: TRBJ1-2; v_gene: TRBV20-1; d_gene: .; CDR3aa: CSALARSGANYGYTF; CDR3nt: TGCAGTGCCCTAGCTAGATCCGGGGCTAACTATGGCTACACCTTC
abundance: .; j_gene: TRBJ1-2; v_gene: TRBV6-1; d_gene: .; CDR3aa: CASSEVRGYTF; CDR3nt: TGTGCCAGCAGTGAAGTCAGGGGCTACACCTTC
abundance: once; j_gene: TRBJ2-2; v_gene: TRBV6-5; d_gene: TRBD1; CDR3aa: CASSRRTGGTGELFF; CDR3nt: TGTGCCAGCAGTCGCCGGACAGGGGGTACCGGGGAGCTGTTTTTT
abundance: .; j_gene: TRBJ1-4; v_gene: TRBV27; d_gene: .; CDR3aa: CASSFSPATNEKLFF; CDR3nt: TGTGCCAGCAGTTTTAGTCCAGCAACTAATGAAAAACTGTTTTTT
abundance: .; j_gene: TRBJ2-3; v_gene: TRBV30; d_gene: .; CDR3aa: CAWQYGGLSTDTQYF; CDR3nt: TGTGCCTGGCAATACGGGGGTCTAAGCACAGATACGCAGTATTTT
abundance: once; j_gene: TRBJ1-5; v_gene: TRBV20-1; d_gene: .; CDR3aa: CSARDFVRTSNQPQHF; CDR3nt: TGCAGTGCTAGAGATTTTGTCAGAACAAGCAATCAGCCCCAGCATTTT
abundance: .; j_gene: TRBJ1-2; v_gene: TRBV20-1; d_gene: TRBD1; CDR3aa: CSARAGTGLRGYTF; CDR3nt: TGCAGTGCTAGAGCCGGGACAGGGCTCCGCGGCTACACCTTC
abundance: .; j_gene: TRBJ1-1; v_gene: TRBV6-1; d_gene: TRBD1; CDR3aa: CASSGGTALNTEAFF; CDR3nt: TGTGCCAGCAGTGGAGGGACAGCCCTGAACACTGAAGCTTTCTTT
abundance: .; j_gene: TRBJ2-7; v_gene: TRBV5-1; d_gene: TRBD1; CDR3aa: CASTFGRNPSATGTHEQYF; CDR3nt: TGCGCCAGCACCTTTGGCCGAAACCCCTCAGCGACAGGGACCCACGAGCAGTACTTC
abundance: once; j_gene: TRBJ1-2; v_gene: TRBV12-3/TRBV12-4; d_gene: TRBD1; CDR3aa: CASSLYTGTGDGYTF; CDR3nt: TGTGCCAGCAGTTTATACACCGGGACAGGGGATGGCTACACCTTC
abundance: .; j_gene: TRBJ2-1; v_gene: TRBV12-3/TRBV12-4; d_gene: TRBD2; CDR3aa: CASSLWGGENNEQFF; CDR3nt: TGTGCCAGCAGTTTATGGGGGGGAGAAAACAATGAGCAGTTCTTC
abundance: .; j_gene: TRBJ1-6; v_gene: TRBV3-1; d_gene: .; CDR3aa: CASSPPPGNSPLHF; CDR3nt: TGTGCCAGCAGCCCCCCTCCGGGGAATTCACCCCTCCACTTT
abundance: few; j_gene: TRBJ2-7; v_gene: TRBV7-2; d_gene: .; CDR3aa: CASSLSASYEQYF; CDR3nt: TGTGCCAGCAGCTTGTCAGCATCCTACGAGCAGTACTTC
abundance: .; j_gene: TRBJ1-2; v_gene: TRBV5-1; d_gene: TRBD1; CDR3aa: CASSGTGGNGYTF; CDR3nt: TGCGCCAGCAGCGGCACAGGGGGCAATGGCTACACCTTC
abundance: .; j_gene: TRBJ1-2; v_gene: TRBV9; d_gene: .; CDR3aa: CASTPGGQGANYGYTF; CDR3nt: TGTGCCAGCACCCCGGGGGGGCAAGGAGCTAACTATGGCTACACCTTC
abundance: .; j_gene: TRBJ1-1; v_gene: TRBV12-3/TRBV12-4; d_gene: .; CDR3aa: CASRRGEVEAFF; CDR3nt: TGTGCCAGCAGGCGGGGAGAGGTTGAAGCTTTCTTT
abundance: .; j_gene: TRBJ2-7; v_gene: TRBV7-2; d_gene: TRBD2; CDR3aa: CASSLRAGPSYEQYF; CDR3nt: TGTGCCAGCAGTTTAAGAGCGGGGCCCTCCTACGAGCAGTACTTC
abundance: once; j_gene: TRBJ2-3; v_gene: TRBV29-1; d_gene: .; CDR3aa: CSAARRGRTDTQYF; CDR3nt: TGCAGCGCCGCCCGACGGGGACGCACAGATACGCAGTATTTT
abundance: .; j_gene: TRBJ2-7; v_gene: TRBV6-1; d_gene: .; CDR3aa: CASSEAMRAYEQYF; CDR3nt: TGTGCCAGCAGTGAAGCGATGCGGGCCTACGAGCAGTACTTC
abundance: .; j_gene: TRBJ2-2; v_gene: TRBV2; d_gene: TRBD1; CDR3aa: CASSVLLRDSLAGELFF; CDR3nt: TGTGCCAGCAGCGTGTTGTTAAGGGACAGTCTAGCCGGGGAGCTGTTTTTT
abundance: .; j_gene: TRBJ1-1; v_gene: TRBV7-8; d_gene: .; CDR3aa: CASSLVPTGTTTEAFF; CDR3nt: TGTGCCAGCAGCTTAGTCCCCACAGGGACGACCACTGAAGCTTTCTTT
abundance: .; j_gene: TRBJ1-2; v_gene: TRBV13; d_gene: .; CDR3aa: CASAPEVRTNYGYTF; CDR3nt: TGTGCCAGCGCCCCGGAGGTCAGGACTAACTATGGCTACACCTTC
abundance: once; j_gene: TRBJ2-7; v_gene: TRBV30; d_gene: .; CDR3aa: CAWSSYRENEQYF; CDR3nt: TGTGCCTGGAGTTCCTACAGGGAAAACGAGCAGTACTTC
abundance: .; j_gene: TRBJ2-1; v_gene: TRBV3-1; d_gene: .; CDR3aa: CASSPTDNEQFF; CDR3nt: TGTGCCAGCAGCCCCACGGACAATGAGCAGTTCTTC
abundance: .; j_gene: TRBJ2-1; v_gene: TRBV3-1; d_gene: TRBD2; CDR3aa: CASSPTSGAHNEQFF; CDR3nt: TGTGCCAGCAGCCCGACTAGCGGGGCGCACAATGAGCAGTTCTTC
abundance: .; j_gene: TRBJ1-6; v_gene: TRBV3-1; d_gene: TRBD1; CDR3aa: CASSLGTALLDSPLHF; CDR3nt: TGTGCCAGCAGCCTCGGGACAGCCCTACTAGATTCACCCCTCCACTTT
abundance: .; j_gene: TRBJ1-1; v_gene: TRBV12-3/TRBV12-4; d_gene: .; CDR3aa: CASSFQGSNTEAFF; CDR3nt: TGTGCCAGCAGTTTTCAGGGTTCGAACACTGAAGCTTTCTTT
abundance: .; j_gene: TRBJ2-3; v_gene: TRBV3-1; d_gene: .; CDR3aa: CASSQDTGGADTQYF; CDR3nt: TGTGCCAGCAGCCAAGACACGGGGGGCGCAGATACGCAGTATTTT
abundance: .; j_gene: TRBJ2-2; v_gene: TRBV9; d_gene: .; CDR3aa: CASSVDTGELFF; CDR3nt: TGTGCCAGCAGCGTAGACACCGGGGAGCTGTTTTTT
abundance: .; j_gene: TRBJ1-2; v_gene: TRBV3-1; d_gene: TRBD1; CDR3aa: CASSRDRGGGYTF; CDR3nt: TGTGCCAGCAGCCGCGACAGGGGGGGAGGCTACACCTTC
abundance: .; j_gene: TRBJ1-1; v_gene: TRBV25-1; d_gene: TRBD1; CDR3aa: CASTRQGNTEAFF; CDR3nt: TGTGCCAGCACAAGACAGGGGAACACTGAAGCTTTCTTT
abundance: .; j_gene: TRBJ1-1; v_gene: TRBV30; d_gene: .; CDR3aa: CAGDQGRMNTEAFF; CDR3nt: TGTGCCGGGGACCAGGGACGGATGAACACTGAAGCTTTCTTT
abundance: once; j_gene: TRBJ1-1; v_gene: TRBV15; d_gene: .; CDR3aa: CATSRMISEAFF; CDR3nt: TGTGCCACCAGCAGAATGATCTCTGAAGCTTTCTTT
abundance: few; j_gene: TRBJ1-5; v_gene: TRBV7-2; d_gene: .; CDR3aa: CASSLDLNQPQHF; CDR3nt: TGTGCCAGCAGTCTGGATCTCAATCAGCCCCAGCATTTT
abundance: .; j_gene: TRBJ2-7; v_gene: TRBV30; d_gene: .; CDR3aa: CAWSYHYEQYF; CDR3nt: TGTGCCTGGAGCTATCACTACGAGCAGTACTTC
abundance: .; j_gene: TRBJ2-5; v_gene: TRBV5-4; d_gene: .; CDR3aa: CASSAKQGVFQETQYF; CDR3nt: TGTGCCAGCAGCGCGAAACAGGGTGTGTTTCAGGAGACCCAGTACTTC
abundance: .; j_gene: TRBJ2-3; v_gene: TRBV20-1; d_gene: TRBD2; CDR3aa: CSAPLGTSGSSSTDTQYF; CDR3nt: TGCAGTGCCCCCCTCGGGACTAGCGGATCCTCTAGCACAGATACGCAGTATTTT
abundance: .; j_gene: TRBJ2-3; v_gene: TRBV6-5; d_gene: .; CDR3aa: CASKGGRFRTDTQYF; CDR3nt: TGTGCCAGCAAGGGGGGGCGTTTCCGCACAGATACGCAGTATTTT
abundance: .; j_gene: TRBJ2-4; v_gene: TRBV6-1; d_gene: TRBD2; CDR3aa: CASSEVHFTSGGNIQYF; CDR3nt: TGTGCCAGCAGTGAAGTTCACTTCACTAGCGGGGGGAACATTCAGTACTTC
abundance: .; j_gene: TRBJ1-1; v_gene: TRBV14; d_gene: .; CDR3aa: CASSQEVGYTEAFF; CDR3nt: TGTGCCAGCAGCCAGGAGGTGGGGTACACTGAAGCTTTCTTT
abundance: .; j_gene: TRBJ1-4; v_gene: TRBV12-3/TRBV12-4; d_gene: TRBD1; CDR3aa: CASSPQSWDSLLFF; CDR3nt: TGTGCCAGCAGTCCCCAAAGTTGGGACAGCTTACTGTTTTTT
abundance: .; j_gene: TRBJ1-4; v_gene: TRBV15; d_gene: .; CDR3aa: CATSRSSRTTNEKLFF; CDR3nt: TGTGCCACCAGCAGATCCTCGCGGACAACTAATGAAAAACTGTTTTTT
abundance: .; j_gene: TRBJ1-6; v_gene: TRBV4-2; d_gene: .; CDR3aa: CASSQERGLPLHF; CDR3nt: TGTGCCAGCAGCCAAGAGAGGGGATTACCCCTCCACTTT
abundance: .; j_gene: TRBJ2-3; v_gene: TRBV5-6; d_gene: .; CDR3aa: CASSPFLVADRTDTQYF; CDR3nt: TGTGCCAGCAGCCCCTTTTTAGTAGCGGATCGCACAGATACGCAGTATTTT
abundance: .; j_gene: TRBJ2-5; v_gene: TRBV27; d_gene: .; CDR3aa: CASSFTAGSFRETQYF; CDR3nt: TGTGCCAGCAGTTTTACGGCGGGGAGCTTCAGAGAGACCCAGTACTTC
abundance: .; j_gene: TRBJ1-2; v_gene: TRBV3-1; d_gene: .; CDR3aa: CASSHVHGYTF; CDR3nt: TGTGCCAGCAGCCACGTGCATGGCTACACCTTC